Here is one T cell receptor (beta chain) with its context. Using immunoSEQ multiplex PCR, the repertoire was profiled, and TCRdb retains in-frame clones only, with some absent. Of about 110,000 clones in the sample, 88% were seen once. The source of the sample is a study of T cell responses to AZD1222 COVID-19 vaccine. CDR3 length: 15 residues. Germline values: CDR1 SGHTS, CDR2 YDEGEE. The V and J ends lost 4 bases and 2 bases, in that order; junction bases with no gene match: 6. The sample was peripheral blood, taken on day 0 of MenACWY control vaccination. The chain recombines TRBV5-8 with TRBJ2-5; 9 bases agree with TRBD1. This clonotype originated in an adult in good health. The CDR3 nucleotides read TGTGCCAGCAGCCCGGGACAGGGCGCTCAAGAGACCCAGTACTTC. Its translation: CASSPGQGAQETQYF.